This T cell receptor (beta chain) was documented in a study of T cells in Graves' hyperthyroidism and ophthalmopathy. Study in general: Sampling of peripheral blood happened at initial diagnosis, prior to any treatment.

This clonotype showed up just a few times. The antigen is not known. Participants, patients aged 18 to 65, had newly diagnosed hyperthyroidism with a duration under 2 months. PBMCs came from more than 8.5 ml fresh peripheral blood. Overall study results and limits: A 13 V-J model separated ophthalmopathy from stable hyperthyroidism.

Amplified TCR beta CDR3 regions derived from RNA transcripts. HTBI primers drove first-round RT-PCR of the TCR CDR3. TCRdb called the multiplex PCR reads again in MiXCR, with one record for every CDR3 protein. Here the sample spans approximately 400,000 distinct CDR3 sequences, about 25% being singletons. V shed 4 bases and J 4 bases; nucleotides not matched to a gene: 7. The V gene's germline CDR1 is SQVTM and CDR2 ANQGSEA. The CDR3 has 14 residues. The origin of this receptor is a man over 45 with Graves' hyperthyroidism. The V and J genes are TRBV29-1 and TRBJ2-1; 7 bases fit TRBD2. What was sequenced was blood. The CDR3: CSVVRPSGYNEQFF. The CDR3 DNA is TGCAGCGTTGTTCGGCCTAGCGGTTACAATGAGCAGTTCTTC.